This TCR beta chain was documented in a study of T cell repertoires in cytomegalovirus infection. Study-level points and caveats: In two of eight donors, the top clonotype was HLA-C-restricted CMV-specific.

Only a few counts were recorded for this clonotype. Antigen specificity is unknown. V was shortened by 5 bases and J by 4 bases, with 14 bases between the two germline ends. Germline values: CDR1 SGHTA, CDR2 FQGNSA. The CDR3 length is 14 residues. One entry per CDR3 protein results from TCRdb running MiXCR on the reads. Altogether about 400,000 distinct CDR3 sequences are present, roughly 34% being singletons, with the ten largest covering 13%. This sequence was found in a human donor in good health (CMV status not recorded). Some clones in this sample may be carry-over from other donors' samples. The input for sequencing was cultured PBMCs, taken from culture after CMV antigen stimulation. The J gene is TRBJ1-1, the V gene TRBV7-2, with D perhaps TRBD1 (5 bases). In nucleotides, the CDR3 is TGTGCCAGCAGCCCCAGTGGGGGGATCACTGAAGCTTTCTTT. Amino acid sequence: CASSPSGGITEAFF.